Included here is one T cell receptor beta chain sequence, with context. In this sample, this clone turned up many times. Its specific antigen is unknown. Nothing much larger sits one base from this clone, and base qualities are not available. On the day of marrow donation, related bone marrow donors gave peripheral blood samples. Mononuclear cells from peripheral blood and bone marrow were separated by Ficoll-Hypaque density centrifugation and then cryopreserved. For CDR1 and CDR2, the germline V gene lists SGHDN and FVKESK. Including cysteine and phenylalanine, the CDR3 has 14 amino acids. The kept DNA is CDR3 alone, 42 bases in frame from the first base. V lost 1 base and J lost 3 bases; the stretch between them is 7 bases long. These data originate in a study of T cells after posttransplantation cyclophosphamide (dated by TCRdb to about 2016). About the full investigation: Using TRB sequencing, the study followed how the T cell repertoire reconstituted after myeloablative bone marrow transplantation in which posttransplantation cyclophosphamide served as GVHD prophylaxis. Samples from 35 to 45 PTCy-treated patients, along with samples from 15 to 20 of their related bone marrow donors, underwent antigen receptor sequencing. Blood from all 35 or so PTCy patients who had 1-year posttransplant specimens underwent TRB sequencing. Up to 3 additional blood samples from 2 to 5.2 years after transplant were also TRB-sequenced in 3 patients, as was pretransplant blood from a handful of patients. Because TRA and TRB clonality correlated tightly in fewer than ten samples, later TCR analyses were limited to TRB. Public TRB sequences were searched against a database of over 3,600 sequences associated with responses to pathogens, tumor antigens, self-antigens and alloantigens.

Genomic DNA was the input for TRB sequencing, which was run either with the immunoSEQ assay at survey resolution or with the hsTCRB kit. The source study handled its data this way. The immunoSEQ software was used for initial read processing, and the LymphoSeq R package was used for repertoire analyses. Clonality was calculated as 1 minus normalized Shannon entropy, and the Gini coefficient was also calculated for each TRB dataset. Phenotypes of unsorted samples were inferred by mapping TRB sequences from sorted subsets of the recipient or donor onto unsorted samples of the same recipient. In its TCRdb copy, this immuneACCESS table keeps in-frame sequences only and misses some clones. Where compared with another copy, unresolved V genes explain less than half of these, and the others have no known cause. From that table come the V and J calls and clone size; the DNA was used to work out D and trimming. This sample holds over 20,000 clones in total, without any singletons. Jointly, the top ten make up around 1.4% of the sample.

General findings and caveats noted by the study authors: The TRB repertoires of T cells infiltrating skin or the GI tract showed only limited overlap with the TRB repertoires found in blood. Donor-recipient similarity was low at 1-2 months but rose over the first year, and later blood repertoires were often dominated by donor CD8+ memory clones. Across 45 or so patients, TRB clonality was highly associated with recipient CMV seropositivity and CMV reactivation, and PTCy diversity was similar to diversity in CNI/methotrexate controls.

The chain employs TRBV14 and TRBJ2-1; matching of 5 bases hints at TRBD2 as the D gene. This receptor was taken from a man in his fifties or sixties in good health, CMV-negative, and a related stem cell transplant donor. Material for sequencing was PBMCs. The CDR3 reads CASSQVSGYNEQFF. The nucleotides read TGTGCCAGCAGCCAAGTAAGCGGCTACAATGAGCAGTTCTTC.